The T cell receptor (beta chain) under discussion was sequenced for a study of cytomegalovirus exposure and HLA in healthy donors. Study results and caveats: Data from an earlier analysis indicated that most TCR beta V segments were productive either about 90% or about 30% of the time.

V was clipped by 4 bases and J by 8 bases; unmatched bases: 5. The germline V gene encodes CDR1 SGHRS and CDR2 YFSETQ. This CDR3 region has 14 residues. PCR employed 60 Vbeta and 13 Jbeta primers. TCRdb keeps only in-frame clones here, not all; method: immunoSEQ multiplex PCR. The table records under 120,000 clones, roughly 71% of them present only once. In the case of this clone: Antigen specificity is unknown.

The TCR was taken from a man in his forties in good health and CMV-seropositive. The specimen sequenced was PBMCs. The chain carries TRBV5-1 and TRBJ1-4; 10 bases align to TRBD1. The CDR3 DNA sequence: TGCGCCAGCAGCCCTGGGACAGGGGTAGAAAAACTGTTTTTT. Translated, it gives CASSPGTGVEKLFF. The full variable domain, in which reference TRBV5-1 and TRBJ1-4 provide the parts outside the CDR3, is KAGVTQTPRYLIKTRGQQVTLSCSPISGHRSVSWYQQTPGQGLQFLFEYFSETQRNKGNFPGRFSGRQFSNSRSEMNVSTLELGDSALYLCASSPGTGVEKLFFGSGTQLSVL.